One and the same sample provided the 5 T cell receptor beta chains below, sequenced in a study of cytomegalovirus exposure and HLA in healthy donors (dated by TCRdb to about 2017). The library was produced with the immunoSEQ multiplex PCR assay. For the multiplex PCR, a mixture combining 60 forward primers for TCR Vbeta segments and 13 reverse primers for TCR Jbeta segments was used. TCRdb took this table from immuneACCESS and kept in-frame rearrangements with V and J called. Such tables lack part of the clones; where checked against another copy, unresolved V genes explain under half of the gap, and the rest is unexplained. In all, the sample holds 200,000 to 300,000 clones, and 82% of those were seen once. The ten largest clones capture 5.4% of the sample. The sequenced sample was PBMCs. These receptors were collected from a woman aged 40 to 50 in good health and CMV-seropositive.

This chain connects TRBV5-5 to TRBJ1-4; 7 bases map to TRBD1. CDR1 and CDR2 from the germline V gene are SGHKS and YYEKEE (reference sequence). J gave up 4 bases and V 3 bases, and 3 bases lay outside the gene matches. The CDR3 runs 14 residues. CDR3 loop: CASSSTGSNEKLFF. CDR3 nucleotide sequence: TGTGCCAGCAGCTCGACAGGGAGTAATGAAAAACTGTTTTTT.

The chain recombines TRBV4-3 with TRBJ2-2; 9 bases line up with TRBD2. This CDR3 comprises 18 residues. V trimming: 1 base; J trimming: 1 base; junction bases outside the gene matches: 7. Germline CDR1 LGHNA, CDR2 YSLEER. CDR3 amino acids: CASSQVFGGRGNTGELFF. DNA of the CDR3: TGCGCCAGCAGCCAAGTTTTCGGCGGGAGGGGGAACACCGGGGAGCTGTTTTTT.

This chain links TRBV5-1 with TRBJ2-7, with 7 bases identical to TRBD2. Germline V gives CDR1 SGHRS, CDR2 YFSETQ. This CDR3 contains 15 residues. The V segment lost 3 bases and the J segment 3 bases; nucleotides outside the gene matches: 9. CDR3 protein: CASSSSGVVNYEQYF. In DNA form, the CDR3 reads TGCGCCAGCAGCTCGAGCGGGGTCGTTAACTACGAGCAGTACTTC. Drawing the rest from reference TRBV5-1 and TRBJ2-7, the complete variable domain is KAGVTQTPRYLIKTRGQQVTLSCSPISGHRSVSWYQQTPGQGLQFLFEYFSETQRNKGNFPGRFSGRQFSNSRSEMNVSTLELGDSALYLCASSSSGVVNYEQYFGPGTRLTVT.

This clone was seen only a few times. V is TRBV7-2 and J is TRBJ2-1; TRBD2 aligns across 10 bases. The CDR3 runs 15 residues. Germline CDR1 is SGHTA and CDR2 is FQGNSA. Trimming removed 4 bases from V and 2 bases from J; junction bases left unmatched: 2. The CDR3 loop reads CASSSLAGAYNEQFF. In nucleotides, the CDR3 is TGTGCCAGCAGCTCGCTAGCGGGGGCCTACAATGAGCAGTTCTTC.

This chain connects TRBV7-9 to TRBJ1-2; weak D call: TRBD1 (6 bases). Germline CDR1 and CDR2: SEHNR and FQNEAQ (reference sequence). Trimming stripped 6 bases from V and 8 bases from J, with 16 bases between. The CDR3 loop spans 13 amino acids. In DNA form, the CDR3 reads TGTGCCAGCAGGGACGGGGGGCAAGAAGGCTACACCTTC. Amino acid sequence: CASRDGGQEGYTF.